The rows below give T cell receptor beta chains drawn from one sample of a study of CXCR3-negative and CXCR3-positive naive CD8 T cells. TCRdb processed the 5' RACE reads again and assigns one entry to each CDR3 protein, with no DNA. Recorded here are 100,000 or so distinct CDR3 sequences; the top ten clones represent about 0.34%. The sequencing input was naive CXCR3+ CD8+ T cells from blood. All receptors come from a human donor in good health. Some clones in this sample may be carry-over from other donors' samples. Each CDR3 is given with its conserved first and last residue. Each record gives: J gene, CDR3 length, V gene, CDR3 protein.

>TRBJ1-5|14|TRBV15
CATSRWGENQPQHF
>TRBJ2-7|15|TRBV29-1
CSVEFGTGSSYEQYF
>TRBJ2-7|14|TRBV2
CASTGTSGSYEQYF
>TRBJ2-7|16|TRBV29-1
CSVEYRKSPGTYEQYF
>TRBJ2-1|15|TRBV3-1
CASSQALGAGNEQFF
>TRBJ2-7|13|TRBV27
CASGLSPSCEQYF
>TRBJ2-5|14|TRBV11-2
CASSLGPHKETQYF
>TRBJ2-1|14|TRBV5-1
CASSFEPLGNEQFF
>TRBJ2-1|16|TRBV28
CASSLSFGRTPNEQFF
>TRBJ2-1|17|TRBV9
CASSVMGTASSYNEQFF
>TRBJ1-1|11|TRBV18
CASSGATEAFF
>TRBJ2-7|15|TRBV4-2
CASSQRTGGSYEQYF
>TRBJ2-5|15|TRBV7-9
CASSLREGKEETQYF
>TRBJ1-1|12|TRBV7-9
CASSLVGREAFF
>TRBJ2-7|13|TRBV12-3/TRBV12-4
CASTPGTSYEQYF
>TRBJ2-3|13|TRBV6-6
CASSLGMGDTQYF
>TRBJ2-7|15|TRBV3-1
CASSQEAGLAYEQYF
>TRBJ2-5|17|TRBV5-1
CASSLASWTGGQETQYF
>TRBJ2-1|13|TRBV29-1
CSPRLAGDNEQFF
>TRBJ2-2|12|TRBV27
CASSLLTGELFF
>TRBJ2-1|16|TRBV21-1
CASSKLCGSSYNEQFF
>TRBJ1-5|14|TRBV12-3/TRBV12-4
CASSLSSGNQPQHF
>TRBJ2-1|19|TRBV11-2
CASSLDPRRRLAAYNEQFF
>TRBJ2-3|14|TRBV5-5
CASSLQVTTDTQYF
>TRBJ2-1|15|TRBV6-2/TRBV6-3
CASRSQGATDNEQFF
>TRBJ2-1|12|TRBV19
CASSMSGNEQFF
>TRBJ2-5|16|TRBV6-2/TRBV6-3
CASSYESGLGVETQYF
>TRBJ2-7|16|TRBV11-2
CASSLAAGPLGTEQYF
>TRBJ2-5|15|TRBV7-9
CASSLGTSGEETQYF
>TRBJ2-7|15|TRBV29-1
CSVLSGRAGSYEQYF
>TRBJ2-5|15|TRBV12-5
CASALSGGAQETQYF
>TRBJ2-1|13|TRBV29-1
CSVDVGLGNEQFF
>TRBJ2-1|15|TRBV5-4
CASSLGQLTYNEQFF
>TRBJ2-1|17|TRBV19
CASRTGRGQAEPNEQFF
>TRBJ2-1|16|TRBV7-9
CASSPSLGGRPGEQFF
>TRBJ2-5|15|TRBV12-3/TRBV12-4
CASSLMRDHQETQYF
>TRBJ2-7|15|TRBV13
CASSLAGQGSDEQYF
>TRBJ2-4|14|TRBV20-1
CSVVVYLAKNIQYF
>TRBJ2-1|19|TRBV28
CASSSNQRTSGIGYNEQFF
>TRBJ2-7|14|TRBV3-1
CASSQELAGYEQYF
>TRBJ2-7|14|TRBV12-3/TRBV12-4
CASSRGTSGGEQYF
>TRBJ2-3|16|TRBV19
CASSIDLSPSVDTQYF
>TRBJ2-7|13|TRBV20-1
CSARLQGAYEQYF
>TRBJ2-7|13|TRBV29-1
CSVERQGDDEQYF
>TRBJ2-1|15|TRBV12-3/TRBV12-4
CASSTDLGLHNEQFF
>TRBJ2-7|16|TRBV5-4
CASSLDSGSASWEQYF
>TRBJ1-2|15|TRBV13
CASTRGHQGHYGYTF
>TRBJ2-3|19|TRBV28
CASSFPPRTSGSGTDTQYF
>TRBJ2-1|14|TRBV11-2
CASSLDVGGGEQLF
>TRBJ2-6|16|TRBV18
CASSPWDSSGANVLTF
>TRBJ1-5|15|TRBV20-1
CSGRGRDSPPQPQHF
>TRBJ2-1|15|TRBV9
CASSVEGVSYNEQFF
>TRBJ1-2|11|TRBV11-2
CASSLIDTYTF
>TRBJ2-7|15|TRBV12-3/TRBV12-4
CASTRGTGSNYEQYF
>TRBJ2-7|12|TRBV29-1
CSVVVDSYEQYF
>TRBJ2-5|16|TRBV28
CASSSALAVSLETQYF
>TRBJ1-2|14|TRBV7-9
CASSLVDGNYGYTF
>TRBJ2-7|15|TRBV7-3
CASSLRPGGSYEQYF
>TRBJ1-5|14|TRBV20-1
CSADDSHSNQPPHF